The subject of this entry is one T cell receptor beta chain. This specimen belongs to a study of shared clonotypes between healthy human individuals. At the level of the study: Per donor, CD8 memory used one plate, CD8 naive used two, CD4 memory used three and CD4 naive used three.

Produced via immunoSEQ multiplex PCR; TCRdb's table is partial and in-frame only. This sample carries about 2.4 million clones, 93% of them seen once, and the ten largest clones take 0.36%. CDR3 length equals 17 residues. From germline, CDR1 is SGHTA and CDR2 FQGNSA. V was cut by 1 base and J by 6 bases, with 22 bases left in between. Sequenced material: naive CD4+ T cells from PBMCs. As to subset: CD45RA+ positively selected. This receptor was obtained from a man aged 18 to 35 in good health. Some clones in this sample may be carry-over from other donors' samples. This chain joins TRBV7-2 and TRBJ2-7, with D perhaps assigned TRBD1 or TRBD2 (5 bases each). The CDR3 spells CASSLGPPGAPRSEQYF. CDR3 nucleotide sequence: TGTGCCAGCAGCTTAGGACCCCCCGGGGCCCCCCGGAGCGAGCAGTACTTC.